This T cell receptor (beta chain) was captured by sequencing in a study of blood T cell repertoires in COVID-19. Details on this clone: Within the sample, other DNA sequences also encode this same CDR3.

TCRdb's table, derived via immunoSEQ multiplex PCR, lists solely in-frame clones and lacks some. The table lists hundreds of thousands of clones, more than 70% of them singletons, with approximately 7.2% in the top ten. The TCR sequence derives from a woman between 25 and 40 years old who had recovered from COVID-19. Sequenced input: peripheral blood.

As DNA, the CDR3 is TGCGCCAGCAGCTTGGGACAGGGTAGATACGAGCAGTACTTC. Translating gives CASSLGQGRYEQYF. V gene TRBV5-1 combines with J gene TRBJ2-7; 7 bases map to TRBD1. The CDR3 has 14 amino acids. V was clipped by 0 bases and J by 4 bases; unmatched bases: 4. The V gene's germline CDR1 is SGHRS and CDR2 YFSETQ.